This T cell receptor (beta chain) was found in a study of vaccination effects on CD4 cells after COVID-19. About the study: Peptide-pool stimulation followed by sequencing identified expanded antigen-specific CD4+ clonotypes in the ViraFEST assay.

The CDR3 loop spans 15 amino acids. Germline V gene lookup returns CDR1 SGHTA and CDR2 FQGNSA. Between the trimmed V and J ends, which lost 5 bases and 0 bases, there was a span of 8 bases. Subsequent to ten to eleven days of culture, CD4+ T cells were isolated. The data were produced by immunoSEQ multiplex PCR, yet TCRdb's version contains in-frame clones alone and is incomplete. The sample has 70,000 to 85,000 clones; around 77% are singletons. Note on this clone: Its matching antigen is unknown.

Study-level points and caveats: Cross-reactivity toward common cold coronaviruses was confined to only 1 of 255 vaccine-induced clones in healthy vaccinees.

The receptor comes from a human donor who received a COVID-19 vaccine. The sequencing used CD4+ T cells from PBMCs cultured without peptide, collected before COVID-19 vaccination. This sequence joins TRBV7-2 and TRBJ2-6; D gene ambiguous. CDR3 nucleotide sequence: TGTGCCAGCAGCCAACTCCGCTCTGGGGCCAACGTCCTGACTTTC. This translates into CASSQLRSGANVLTF.